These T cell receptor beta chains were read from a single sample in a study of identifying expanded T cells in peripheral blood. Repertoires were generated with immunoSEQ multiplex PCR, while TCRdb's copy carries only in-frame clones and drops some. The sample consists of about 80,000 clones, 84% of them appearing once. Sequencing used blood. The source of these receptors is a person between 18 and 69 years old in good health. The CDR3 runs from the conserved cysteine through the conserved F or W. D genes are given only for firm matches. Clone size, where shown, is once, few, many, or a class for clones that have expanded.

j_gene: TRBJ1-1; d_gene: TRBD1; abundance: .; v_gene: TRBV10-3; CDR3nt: TGTGCCATCAGTGACAGGGGGCTACATGGCAACGAAGCTTTCTTT; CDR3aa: CAISDRGLHGNEAFF
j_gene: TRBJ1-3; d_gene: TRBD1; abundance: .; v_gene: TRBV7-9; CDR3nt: TGTGCCAGCAGCCAAGACAGGGCGAATGGAAACACCATATATTTT; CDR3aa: CASSQDRANGNTIYF
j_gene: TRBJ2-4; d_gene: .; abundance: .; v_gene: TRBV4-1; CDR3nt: TGCGCCAGCAGCGCCTCTGTGCTAGCCAAAAACATTCAGTACTTC; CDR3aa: CASSASVLAKNIQYF
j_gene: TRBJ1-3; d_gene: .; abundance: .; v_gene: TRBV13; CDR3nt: TGTGCCAGCAGCTTATACACGGGACGGGGAAACACCATATATTTT; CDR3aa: CASSLYTGRGNTIYF
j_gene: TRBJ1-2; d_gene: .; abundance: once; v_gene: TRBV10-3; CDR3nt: TGTGCCATCAGTGAAATGTTGAGGGACTATGGCTACACCTTC; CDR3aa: CAISEMLRDYGYTF
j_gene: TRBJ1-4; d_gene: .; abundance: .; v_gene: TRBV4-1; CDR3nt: TGCGCCAGCAGCCAAGACTACAGAGCAACTAATGAAAAACTGTTTTTT; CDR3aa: CASSQDYRATNEKLFF
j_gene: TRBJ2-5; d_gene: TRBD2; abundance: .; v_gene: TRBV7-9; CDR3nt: TGTGCCAGCGCGTCCGGGAGGGGGGGAGAGACCCAGTACTTC; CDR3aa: CASASGRGGETQYF
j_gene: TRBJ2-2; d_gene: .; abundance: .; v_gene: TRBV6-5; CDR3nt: TGTGCCAGCAGTCCCGACTGGGGGGAGCTGTTTTTT; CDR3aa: CASSPDWGELFF
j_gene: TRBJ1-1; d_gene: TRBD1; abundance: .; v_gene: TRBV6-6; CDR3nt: TGTGCCAGCACCCGAGACAGGGGCACTGAAGCTTTCTTT; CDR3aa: CASTRDRGTEAFF
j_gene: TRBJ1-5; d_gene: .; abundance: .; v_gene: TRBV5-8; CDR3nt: TGTGCCAGCAGCTTGCCCGGGTGGAGCAATCAGCCCCAGCATTTT; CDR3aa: CASSLPGWSNQPQHF
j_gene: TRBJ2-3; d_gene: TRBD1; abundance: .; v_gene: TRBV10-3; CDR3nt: TGTGCCATCAGTCCGGGGACAGGGACTAGCACAGATACGCAGTATTTT; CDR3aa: CAISPGTGTSTDTQYF
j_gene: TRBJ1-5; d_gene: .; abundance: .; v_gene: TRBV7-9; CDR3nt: TGTGCCAGCAGCTTAGGATTTCAGAAAAATCAGCCCCAGCATTTT; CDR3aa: CASSLGFQKNQPQHF
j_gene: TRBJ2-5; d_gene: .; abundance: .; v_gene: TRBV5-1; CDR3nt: TGCGCCAGCAGCTTGGGACGGGAACAAGAGACCCAGTACTTC; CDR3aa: CASSLGREQETQYF
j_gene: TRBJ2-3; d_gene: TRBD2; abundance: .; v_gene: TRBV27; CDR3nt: TGTGCCAGCAGTATAGGACTAGCGGGAGTAGCAGATACGCAGTATTTT; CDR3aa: CASSIGLAGVADTQYF
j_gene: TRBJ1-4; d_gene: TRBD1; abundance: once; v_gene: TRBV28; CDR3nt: TGTGCCAGCACGACAGGGGGCGCGAAAACTAATGAAAAACTGTTTTTT; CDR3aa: CASTTGGAKTNEKLFF
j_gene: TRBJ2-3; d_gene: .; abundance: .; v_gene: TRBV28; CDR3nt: TGTGCCAGCAGTTTATACGAGCCCATAAAATCTAGCACAGATACGCAGTATTTT; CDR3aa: CASSLYEPIKSSTDTQYF
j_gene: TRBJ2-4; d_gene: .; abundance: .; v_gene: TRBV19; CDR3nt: TGTGCCAGTAGTATTAGCGGAGGAGCCAAAAACATTCAGTACTTC; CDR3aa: CASSISGGAKNIQYF
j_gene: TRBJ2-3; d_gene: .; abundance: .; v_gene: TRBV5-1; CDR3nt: TGCGCCAGCAGCCGGGACAGCACAGATACGCAGTATTTT; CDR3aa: CASSRDSTDTQYF
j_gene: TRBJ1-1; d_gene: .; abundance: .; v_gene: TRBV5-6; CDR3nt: TGTGCCAGCAGCTTGTTGCGAGGAGAAGCTTTCTTT; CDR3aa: CASSLLRGEAFF
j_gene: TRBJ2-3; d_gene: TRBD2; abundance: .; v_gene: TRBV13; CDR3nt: TGTGCCAGCAGCTTACCTAGCGGCAACACAGATACGCAGTATTTT; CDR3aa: CASSLPSGNTDTQYF
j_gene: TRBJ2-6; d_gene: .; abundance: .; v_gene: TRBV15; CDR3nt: TGTGCCACCAGCACCACCCTGGATTGGGGAAACGTCCTGACTTTC; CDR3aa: CATSTTLDWGNVLTF
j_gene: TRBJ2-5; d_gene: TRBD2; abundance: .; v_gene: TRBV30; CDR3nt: TGTGCCTGGAGTGTAGGGGCTAGCGGGGGAATCCAAGAGACCCAGTACTTC; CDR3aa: CAWSVGASGGIQETQYF
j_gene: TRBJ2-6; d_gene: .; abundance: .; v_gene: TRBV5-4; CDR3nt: TGTGCCAGCAGCTTGGATCTAGACTCTGGGGCCAACGTCCTGACTTTC; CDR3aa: CASSLDLDSGANVLTF
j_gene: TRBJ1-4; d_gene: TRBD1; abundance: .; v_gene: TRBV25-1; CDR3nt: TGTGCCAGCAGTGAATGGGGACAGGCGGGAACTAATGAAAAACTGTTTTTT; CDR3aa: CASSEWGQAGTNEKLFF
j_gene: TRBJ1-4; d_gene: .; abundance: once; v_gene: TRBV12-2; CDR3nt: TGTGCAAGTCGCTTCCCTACTGGAAAACTGTTTTTT; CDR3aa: CASRFPTGKLFF
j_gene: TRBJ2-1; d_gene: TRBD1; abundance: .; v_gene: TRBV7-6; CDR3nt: TGTGCCAGCAGCTTAGGCGCAGGGGGTACCTACAATGAGCAGTTCTTC; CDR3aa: CASSLGAGGTYNEQFF
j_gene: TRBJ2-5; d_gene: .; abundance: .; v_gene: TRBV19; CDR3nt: TGTGCCAGTAGCCCGCCTGGGGTCCAAGAGACCCAGTACTTC; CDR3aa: CASSPPGVQETQYF
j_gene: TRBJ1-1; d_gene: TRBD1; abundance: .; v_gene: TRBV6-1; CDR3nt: TGTGCCAGCAGTGGACACAGGGGTTCGATAATGAACACTGAAGCTTTCTTT; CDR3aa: CASSGHRGSIMNTEAFF
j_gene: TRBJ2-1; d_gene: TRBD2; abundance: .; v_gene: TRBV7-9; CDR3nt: TGTGCCAGCAGCTTGGGACTAGCCAATGAGCAGTTCTTC; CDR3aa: CASSLGLANEQFF
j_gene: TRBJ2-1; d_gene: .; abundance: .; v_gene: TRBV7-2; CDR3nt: TGTGCCAGCAGCTTGCTGACTAGGTTTTATGAGCAGTTCTTC; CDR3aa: CASSLLTRFYEQFF
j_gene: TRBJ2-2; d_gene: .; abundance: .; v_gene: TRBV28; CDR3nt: TGTGCCAGCCCCTCGTTATCCGGGGAGCTGTTTTTT; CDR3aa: CASPSLSGELFF
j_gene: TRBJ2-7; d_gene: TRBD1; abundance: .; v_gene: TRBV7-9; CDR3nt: TGTGCCAGCAGCCTACGAGGGACAGCTTCCTACGAGCAGTACTTC; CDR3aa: CASSLRGTASYEQYF
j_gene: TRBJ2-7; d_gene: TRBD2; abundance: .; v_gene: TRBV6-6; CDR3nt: TGTGCCAGCAGTTATTCGGGACTAGCGGCCTACGAGCAGTACTTC; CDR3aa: CASSYSGLAAYEQYF
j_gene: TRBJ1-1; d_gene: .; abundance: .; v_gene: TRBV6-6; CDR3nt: TGTGCCAGCACCAGGGACTTCAACACTGAAGCTTTCTTT; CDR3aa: CASTRDFNTEAFF
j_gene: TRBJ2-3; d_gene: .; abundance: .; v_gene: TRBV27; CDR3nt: TGTGCCAGCAGAGATGGAGCGTATACGCAGTATTTT; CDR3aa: CASRDGAYTQYF
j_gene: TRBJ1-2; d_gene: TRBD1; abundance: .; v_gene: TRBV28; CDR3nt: TGTGCCAGCAGTTCGACAGGGATCTTAGGTGGCTACACCTTC; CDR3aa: CASSSTGILGGYTF
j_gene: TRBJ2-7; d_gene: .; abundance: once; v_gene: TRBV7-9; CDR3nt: TGTGCCAGCAGCTTAAGGGGGAGGGCCTACGAGCAGTACTTC; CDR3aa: CASSLRGRAYEQYF
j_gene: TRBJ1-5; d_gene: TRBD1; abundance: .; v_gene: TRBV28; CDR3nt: TGTGCCAGCACTGACAGGGGGCTTTTAAATCAGCCCCAGCATTTT; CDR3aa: CASTDRGLLNQPQHF
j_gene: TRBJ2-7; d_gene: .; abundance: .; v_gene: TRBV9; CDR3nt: TGTGCCAGCAGCTTAAGGGGGCGGGAGGTACCCTACGAGCAGTACTTC; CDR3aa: CASSLRGREVPYEQYF
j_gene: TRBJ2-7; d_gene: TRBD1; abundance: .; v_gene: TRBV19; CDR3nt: TGTGCCAGTAGTATCGGGGACAGGGCTTACGAGCAGTACTTC; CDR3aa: CASSIGDRAYEQYF
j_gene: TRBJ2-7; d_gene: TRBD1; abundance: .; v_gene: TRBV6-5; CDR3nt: TGTGCCAGCAGAAGGGGGCAAACCTACGAGCAGTACTTC; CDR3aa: CASRRGQTYEQYF
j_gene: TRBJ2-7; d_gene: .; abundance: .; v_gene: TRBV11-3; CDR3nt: TGTGCCAGCAGCTTTGGACCGAAAGGCGAGCAGTACTTC; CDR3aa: CASSFGPKGEQYF
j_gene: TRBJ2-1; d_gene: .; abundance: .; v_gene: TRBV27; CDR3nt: TGTGCCAGCAGTTTAGGGGGGACCTACAATGAGCAGTTCTTC; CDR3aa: CASSLGGTYNEQFF
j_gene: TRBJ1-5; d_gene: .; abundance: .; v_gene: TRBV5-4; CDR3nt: TGTGCCAGCAGCTTGGATAATCAGCCCCAGCATTTT; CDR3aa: CASSLDNQPQHF
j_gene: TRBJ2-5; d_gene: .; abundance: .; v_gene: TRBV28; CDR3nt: TGTGCCAGCAGTTTATCGTTCTCTATCTCTCAAGAGACCCAGTACTTC; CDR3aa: CASSLSFSISQETQYF
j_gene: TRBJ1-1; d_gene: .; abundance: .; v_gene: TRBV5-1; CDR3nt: TGCGCCAGCAGCTTCCGCCCTTCTGAGGGGAACACTGAAGCTTTCTTT; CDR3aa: CASSFRPSEGNTEAFF
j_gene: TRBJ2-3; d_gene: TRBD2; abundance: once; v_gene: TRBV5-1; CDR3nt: TGCGCCAGCAGCCCGGGGGGACTATCAGCTAGCACAGATACGCAGTATTTT; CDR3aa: CASSPGGLSASTDTQYF
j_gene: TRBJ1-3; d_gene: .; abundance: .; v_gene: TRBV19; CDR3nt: TGTGCCACTGAGGTGGGGCCGCGAGCCTCTGGAAACACCATATATTTT; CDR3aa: CATEVGPRASGNTIYF
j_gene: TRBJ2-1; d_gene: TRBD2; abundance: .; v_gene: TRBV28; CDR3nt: TGTGCCAGCAGCCCAACTAGCGGGGGTGCGAATGAGCAGTTCTTC; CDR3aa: CASSPTSGGANEQFF
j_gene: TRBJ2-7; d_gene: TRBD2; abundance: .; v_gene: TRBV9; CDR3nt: TGTGCCAGCGGCCCGGGACTAGCGGTCTACGAGCAGTACTTC; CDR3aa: CASGPGLAVYEQYF
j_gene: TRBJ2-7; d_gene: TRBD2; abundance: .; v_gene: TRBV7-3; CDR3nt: TGTGCCAGCAGCCATTCCCCCCGGACTAGCGGGGATTACGAGCAGTACTTC; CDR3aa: CASSHSPRTSGDYEQYF
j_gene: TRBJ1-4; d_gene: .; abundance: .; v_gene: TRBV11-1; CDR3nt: TGTGCCAGCAGCTTCCCTTCAGGACCAACTAATGAAAAACTGTTTTTT; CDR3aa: CASSFPSGPTNEKLFF
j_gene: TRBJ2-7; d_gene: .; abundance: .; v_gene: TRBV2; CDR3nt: TGTGCCAGCAACATCGGGCCCTCCTACGAGCAGTACTTC; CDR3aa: CASNIGPSYEQYF
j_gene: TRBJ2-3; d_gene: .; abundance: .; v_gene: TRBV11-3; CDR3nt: TGTGCCAGCAGCTTACGCCGGGGCCTAGGGGTAGATACGCAGTATTTT; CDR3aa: CASSLRRGLGVDTQYF
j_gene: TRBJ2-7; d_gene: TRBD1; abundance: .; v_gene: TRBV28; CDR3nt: TGTGCCAGCAGCTACTCTTCCGGGACAGGGTCCTACGAGCAGTACTTC; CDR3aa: CASSYSSGTGSYEQYF
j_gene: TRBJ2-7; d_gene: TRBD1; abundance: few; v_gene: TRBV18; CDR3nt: TGTGCCAGCTCACAGGAACAGGGGGCACTTCTCGAGCAGTACTTC; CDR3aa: CASSQEQGALLEQYF
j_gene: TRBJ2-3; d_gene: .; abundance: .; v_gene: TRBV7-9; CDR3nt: TGTGCCAGCAGCTTAAATAATGGTGTCACAGATACGCAGTATTTT; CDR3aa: CASSLNNGVTDTQYF
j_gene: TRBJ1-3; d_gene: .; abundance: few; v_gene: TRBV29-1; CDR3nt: TGCAGCGTTGAAGAGGGGGTCTCTGGAAACACCATATATTTT; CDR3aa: CSVEEGVSGNTIYF
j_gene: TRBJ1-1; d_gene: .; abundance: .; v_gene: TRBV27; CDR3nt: TGTGCCAGCAGTTTAAGCGGGGGCGCTACTGAAGCTTTCTTT; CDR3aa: CASSLSGGATEAFF